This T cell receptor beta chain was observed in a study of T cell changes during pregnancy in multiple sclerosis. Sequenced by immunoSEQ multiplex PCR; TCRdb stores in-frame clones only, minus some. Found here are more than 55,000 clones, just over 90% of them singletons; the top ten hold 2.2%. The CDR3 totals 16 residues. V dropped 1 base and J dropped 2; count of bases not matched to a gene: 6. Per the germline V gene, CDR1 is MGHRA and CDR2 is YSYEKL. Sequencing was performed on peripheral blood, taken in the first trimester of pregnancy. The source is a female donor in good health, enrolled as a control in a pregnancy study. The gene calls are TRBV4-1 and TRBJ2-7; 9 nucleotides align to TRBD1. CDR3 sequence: CASSQGGTGPTYEQYF. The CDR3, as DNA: TGCGCCAGCAGCCAAGGGGGGACAGGGCCTACCTACGAGCAGTACTTC.